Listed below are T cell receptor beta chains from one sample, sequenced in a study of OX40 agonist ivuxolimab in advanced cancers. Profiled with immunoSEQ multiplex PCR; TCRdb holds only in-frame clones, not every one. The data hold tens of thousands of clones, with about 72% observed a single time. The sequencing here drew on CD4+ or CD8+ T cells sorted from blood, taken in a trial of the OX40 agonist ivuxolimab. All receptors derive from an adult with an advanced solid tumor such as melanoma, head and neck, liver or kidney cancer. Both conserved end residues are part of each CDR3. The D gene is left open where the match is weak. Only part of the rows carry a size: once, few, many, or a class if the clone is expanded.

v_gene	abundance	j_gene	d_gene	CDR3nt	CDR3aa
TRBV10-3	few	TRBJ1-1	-	TGTGCCATCAGTGACTCCTCCCCTGCCCCAGGGGACGAAGCTTTCTTT	CAISDSSPAPGDEAFF
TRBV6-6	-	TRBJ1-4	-	TGTGCCAGCAGATCCACAGGGTTTAATGAAAAACTGTTTTTT	CASRSTGFNEKLFF
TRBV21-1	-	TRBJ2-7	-	TGTGCCAGCAGCAACCGTCGGGACGGATTACGCGAGCAGTACTTC	CASSNRRDGLREQYF
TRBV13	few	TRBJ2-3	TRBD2	TGTGCCAGCAGCTTAACTAGCGGGGGAAGCACAGATACGCAGTATTTT	CASSLTSGGSTDTQYF
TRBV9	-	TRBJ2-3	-	TGTGCCAGCAGCGTAACTCGCTTGAGCACAGATACGCAGTATTTT	CASSVTRLSTDTQYF
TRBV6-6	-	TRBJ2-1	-	TGTGCCAGCAGTTACGCCAGACTAGACTCCTACAATGAGCAGTTCTTC	CASSYARLDSYNEQFF
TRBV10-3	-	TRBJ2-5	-	TGTGCCATCAGTGACGGCCAAGAGACCCAGTACTTC	CAISDGQETQYF
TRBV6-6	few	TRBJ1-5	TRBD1	TGTGCCAGCGGGACAGGGGTCAACCAGCCCCAGCATTTT	CASGTGVNQPQHF
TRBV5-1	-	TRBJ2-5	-	TGCGCCAGCAGCCCAGGGAAGGGAAAAGAGACCCAGTACTTC	CASSPGKGKETQYF
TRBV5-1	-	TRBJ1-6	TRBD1	TGCGCCAGCAGCTTGTCCGGGACAGGGGGCGGTTATAATTCACCCCTCCACTTT	CASSLSGTGGGYNSPLHF
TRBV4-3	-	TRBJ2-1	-	TGCGCCAGCGGGCGGGCCTTGAATGAGCAGTTCTTC	CASGRALNEQFF
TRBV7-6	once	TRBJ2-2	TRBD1	TGTGCCAGCAGCTCCGCTCCCCAGGGGGCGGGAACCGGGGAGCTGTTTTTT	CASSSAPQGAGTGELFF
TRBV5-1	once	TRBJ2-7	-	TGCGCCAGCAGCCCGGACCTCTACGAGCAGTACTTC	CASSPDLYEQYF
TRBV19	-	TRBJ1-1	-	TGTGCCAGTAGTAGAGGGGGGACTGAAGCTTTCTTT	CASSRGGTEAFF
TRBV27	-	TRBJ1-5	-	TGTGCCAGCAGGGTCTCTCTCTATAGCAATCAGCCCCAGCATTTT	CASRVSLYSNQPQHF